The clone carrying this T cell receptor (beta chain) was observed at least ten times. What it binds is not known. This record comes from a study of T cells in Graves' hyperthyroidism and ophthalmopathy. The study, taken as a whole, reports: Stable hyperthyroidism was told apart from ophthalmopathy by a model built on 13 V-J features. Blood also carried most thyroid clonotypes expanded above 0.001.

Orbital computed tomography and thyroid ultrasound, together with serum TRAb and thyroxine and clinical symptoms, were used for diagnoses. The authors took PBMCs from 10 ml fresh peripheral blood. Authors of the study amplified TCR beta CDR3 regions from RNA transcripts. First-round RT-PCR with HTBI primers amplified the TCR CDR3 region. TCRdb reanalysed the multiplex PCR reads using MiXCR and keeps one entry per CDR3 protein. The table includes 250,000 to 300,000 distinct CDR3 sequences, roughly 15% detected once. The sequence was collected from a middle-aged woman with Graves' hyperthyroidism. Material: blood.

CDR3 sequence: CASSASGINGRGYTF. As DNA, the CDR3 is TGTGCCAGCAGCGCCTCCGGGATCAACGGACGTGGCTACACCTTC. The chain carries TRBV9 and TRBJ1-2; D not certain. Trimming cost V 3 bases and J 7 bases, with 19 bases left between them. The CDR3 has 15 residues. Looked up from germline, CDR1 is SGDLS and CDR2 is YYNGEE.